The clone carrying this T cell receptor beta chain has at least ten counts. These data originate in a study of T-cell reconstitution after alpha-beta-depleted transplantation in children. Unique molecular identifiers were incorporated into the prepared TCRbeta library. Via MiXCR, TCRdb re-called the PCR reads, giving one row per CDR3 protein. The sample records about 610,000 distinct CDR3 sequences, about 10% being singletons. Sequencing used PBMCs from the stem cell graft donor, obtained from the stem cell graft. The receptor was isolated from a human donor who donated a stem cell graft to a child with acute myeloid leukemia.

CDR3 nucleotide sequence: TGTGCCAGCAGTGGGTTGTGGGAGCAGTACTTC. It is translated as CASSGLWEQYF. The V call is TRBV12-3 or TRBV12-4, the J call TRBJ2-7; no definite D call. This CDR3 is built from 11 residues. Deletions cut 5 bases from V and 7 bases from J, with 9 bases between.